This record looks at one TCR beta chain sequence and its context. The sample contains more than one DNA sequence encoding this CDR3. The data were obtained in a study of blood T cell repertoires in COVID-19. Trimming took off 2 bases at V and 1 base at J, with 8 bases between the two ends. The CDR3 consists of 14 residues. Germline V lookup: CDR1 KGHSH, CDR2 LQKENI. Profiling relied on immunoSEQ multiplex PCR, and the TCRdb table lists in-frame clones only, not all of them. The sample has hundreds of thousands of clones, roughly 90% seen once; the top ten hold less than 4.5%. Sequencing used PBMCs or T cells enriched from blood (not recorded which). The V and J genes are TRBV18 and TRBJ1-1; D is uncertain. The receptor's source is a woman in her 30s with acute COVID-19. The CDR3: CASSPSTGNTEAFF. In nucleotides, the CDR3 is TGTGCCAGCTCACCAAGTACGGGGAACACTGAAGCTTTCTTT.